Given below is one T cell receptor beta chain in context. The antigen remains unidentified. With the read ending 3 residues before the CDR3 end, the germline J gene is used to fill in that end. Data came from immunoSEQ multiplex PCR; TCRdb stores just in-frame clones and leaves some out. The repertoire shows 30,000 to 40,000 clones, none seen only once; the top ten take 6% to 6.5%. The entry originates in a study of T cell clonality in common variable immunodeficiency. Study conclusions and caveats: In common variable immunodeficiency, TCR beta chains reportedly carried fewer deletions and N-nucleotide insertions.

V lost 5 bases and J lost 2, with 13 bases in between. This CDR3 region has 14 residues. The J gene is TRBJ2-5, the V gene TRBV5-3, with D unclear. TRBV5-3 is treated as an ORF (open reading frame) with a function not yet certain. This sequence was found in a human donor with common variable immunodeficiency. The source material was peripheral blood mononuclear cells. This CDR3 reads CARRPQERQETQYF. The sequenced CDR3 bases are TGTGCCAGAAGGCCTCAGGAGAGGCAAGAGACC.